Given below is one TCR beta chain in context. Antigen: not known. The germline V gene has CDR1 SGHAT and CDR2 FQDESV (reference sequence). V was pared by 7 bases and J by 0 bases, with 8 bases of the junction left unmatched. The CDR3 is 15 amino acids. Libraries were prepared by immunoSEQ multiplex PCR; TCRdb keeps only in-frame clonotypes and omits some of them. Found here are 110,000 to 150,000 clones, around 90% of them singletons; the top ten hold 7.5% to 10%. This entry is derived from a study of cytomegalovirus exposure and HLA in healthy donors. Overall study results and limits: That first-cohort TCR clusters tended to co-occur in the approximately 110 validation repertoires was found in a later analysis. The authors listed approximately 160 TCR beta chains as cytomegalovirus-associated.

Sequencing was carried out using PBMCs. This sequence joins TRBV11-1 and TRBJ2-7; 8 positions match TRBD1. This TCR derives from a woman aged 18-35 years in good health and CMV-seropositive. The CDR3 nucleotides read TGTGCCAGCACCCCGGACAGGGAGAGCTCCTACGAGCAGTACTTC. Translated, it gives CASTPDRESSYEQYF.